This is a list of T cell receptor beta chains from one sample in a study of cytomegalovirus exposure and HLA in healthy donors. Clones were sequenced by immunoSEQ multiplex PCR, and TCRdb holds only the in-frame ones, with some missing. The data show some 130,000 clones, and the top ten clones hold approximately 1.6%. Source material: PBMCs. These receptors were taken from a man aged 18-30 years in good health and CMV-seronegative. CDR3s leave out the opening cysteine and the closing phenylalanine or tryptophan. Fields, in order: J gene, V gene, D gene, CDR3 protein. D genes are given only for firm matches.

TRBJ1-5 | TRBV19 | NA | ASSMVPGALLQPQH
TRBJ1-5 | TRBV28 | NA | ASSPFGGNQPQH
TRBJ2-7 | TRBV27 | NA | ASRHSGYEQY
TRBJ1-1 | TRBV7-9 | TRBD1 | ASSLTTGIEAF
TRBJ2-1 | TRBV28 | TRBD2 | ASSWSGIGNEQF
TRBJ2-3 | TRBV5-4 | TRBD1 | ASSLAGQGENTQY
TRBJ1-1 | TRBV7-9 | TRBD1 | ASSSRQGEVAF
TRBJ2-1 | TRBV9 | TRBD2 | ASSGRTSGRALTYNEQF
TRBJ1-1 | TRBV27 | TRBD1 | ASSFEGAGTEAF
TRBJ1-1 | TRBV6-1 | NA | ASSEDSTEAF
TRBJ1-2 | TRBV19 | TRBD1 | ASSILGTGEYGYT
TRBJ1-6 | TRBV27 | NA | ASSSSQGPNSPLH
TRBJ1-1 | TRBV19 | NA | ASSIFQRAF
TRBJ2-7 | TRBV14 | NA | ASSRLLGRGSYEQY
TRBJ2-7 | TRBV27 | NA | ASSRHLSSYEQY
TRBJ1-5 | TRBV29-1 | TRBD1 | SVLDRGFLSQH